What follows are 25 T cell receptor beta chains derived from one specimen sequenced in a study of T cells in Graves' hyperthyroidism and ophthalmopathy. Researchers took RNA transcripts and amplified the TCR beta CDR3 regions from them. The TCR CDR3 first-round RT-PCR relied on the HTBI primer set. A single record per CDR3 protein comes from TCRdb applying MiXCR to the multiplex PCR reads. The sample includes roughly 800,000 distinct CDR3 sequences, 38% of them seen just once. The sample comprised blood. The receptors here all came from a man aged 18 to 29 with Graves' hyperthyroidism.

This clonotype has at least ten counts. V gene TRBV10-3 combines with J gene TRBJ2-7; the match to TRBD2 covers 9 bases. The CDR3 is 15 residues long. V dropped 4 bases and J dropped 10; count of bases not matched to a gene: 14. The germline CDR1 and CDR2 sequences are ENHRY and SYGVKD. As DNA, the CDR3 is TGTGCCATCAGTGCCATTGAGCGGGAGGAAAGCGAACAGTACTTC. Translated, it gives CAISAIEREESEQYF.

This clonotype has ten or more counts. The chain combines TRBV2 with TRBJ1-5; D gene ambiguous. In germline, CDR1 is SNHLY, CDR2 FYNNEI. Trimming left V 3 bases short and J 6 bases short, with 18 bases between. The CDR3 runs to 16 residues. The CDR3 region is CASSDQSGGLGQPQHF. For the CDR3, the DNA is TGTGCCAGCAGTGATCAGAGCGGAGGGTTGGGTCAGCCCCAGCATTTT.

This CDR3 reads CSAREQTETQYF. CDR3 nucleotides: TGCAGTGCTAGGGAGCAGACTGAGACCCAGTACTTC. The rearrangement joins TRBV20-1 to TRBJ2-5; D is ambiguous. Germline loops: CDR1 DFQATT, CDR2 SNEGSKA (reference sequence). Trimming removed 3 bases from V and 5 bases from J, with 10 bases in between. The CDR3 sequence is 12 residues long.

This clonotype was picked up many times. V gene TRBV25-1 combines with J gene TRBJ2-7, with a tentative D call TRBD2 (6 bases). The CDR3 consists of 13 residues. V gave up 7 bases and J gave up 7 bases, with 17 bases separating them. CDR1 MGHDK and CDR2 SYGVNS come from the germline V gene. CDR3 in DNA: TGTGCCAGCACCTACCGGGACTCGGGGGAGCAGTACTTC. Protein: CASTYRDSGEQYF.

This clonotype was detected many times. The chain links TRBV5-1 to TRBJ2-7; unclear D gene. This CDR3 has 13 residues. Per the germline V gene, CDR1 is SGHRS and CDR2 is YFSETQ. The V gene lost 4 bases and the J gene lost 7 bases, with 15 bases spanning the gap. The DNA for the CDR3 is TGCGCCAGCAGCATAACCGGCGCGAATGAGCAGTACTTC. Protein sequence: CASSITGANEQYF.

The CDR3 protein is CAWSVGTSTDTQYF. The CDR3 nucleotides read TGTGCCTGGAGTGTCGGGACTAGCACAGATACGCAGTATTTT. The gene calls are TRBV24-1 and TRBJ2-3; D is possibly TRBD2 (6 bases). The CDR3 loop spans 14 amino acids. The germline V gene has CDR1 KGHDR and CDR2 SFDVKD. V lost 12 bases, J lost 0 bases, and 15 bases lay in between.

This chain connects TRBV7-3 to TRBJ2-7; D is unresolved. The CDR3 is 12 amino acids. V was pared by 5 bases and J by 5 bases, with 10 bases between. Germline-derived CDR1 and CDR2 are SGHTA and FQGTGA. CDR3 DNA sequence: TGTGCCAGCAGCCTACACGCGAACGAGCAGTACTTC. This codes for CASSLHANEQYF.

Points on this clonotype: Possible read error: a much larger clone is one base away. CDR3 loop: CSVINYVQYF. In DNA form, the CDR3 reads TGCAGCGTTATTAACTACGTGCAGTACTTC. The J gene is TRBJ2-7, the V gene TRBV29-1; D is ambiguous. The CDR3 runs 10 residues. Germline lookup yields CDR1 SQVTM and CDR2 ANQGSEA.

This rearrangement joins TRBV7-2 to TRBJ2-5, with TRBD2 identical over 7 bases. J was trimmed by 5 bases and V by 1 base; bases with no gene match: 16. Germline V lookup: CDR1 SGHTA, CDR2 FQGNSA. This CDR3 spans 18 amino acids. The CDR3 loop reads CASSLVRGVGSVGETQYF. The CDR3 region has the DNA TGTGCCAGCAGCTTAGTTCGGGGGGTGGGGAGCGTCGGCGAGACCCAGTACTTC.

V and J are TRBV11-3 and TRBJ2-3, with 8 bases that match TRBD2. The CDR3 totals 19 residues. Germline CDR1 and CDR2: SGHNT and YENEEA. J gave up 2 bases and V 5 bases, and 18 bases lay outside the gene matches. The CDR3 coding sequence is TGTGCCAGCAGCCTCCGCGTATTCGGTAGCGGGGACCACACAGATACGCAGTATTTT. This translates into CASSLRVFGSGDHTDTQYF. Based on the CDR3 plus reference TRBV11-3 and TRBJ2-3, the full variable domain is EAGVVQSPRYKIIEKKQPVAFWCNPISGHNTLYWYLQNLGQGPELLIRYENEEAVDDSQLPKDRFSAERLKGVDSTLKIQPAELGDSAVYLCASSLRVFGSGDHTDTQYFGPGTRLTVL.

J is TRBJ1-2 and V is TRBV2, with TRBD1 matching 8 bases. V trimming: 7 bases; J trimming: 6 bases; junction bases outside the gene matches: 13. The V gene's germline CDR1 is SNHLY and CDR2 FYNNEI. The CDR3 consists of 15 residues. In DNA form, the CDR3 reads TGTGCCAGCATTCAGGGGGCGGTTGGAAGGGATGGCTACACCTTC. Translated, it gives CASIQGAVGRDGYTF. The full variable domain, completed using reference TRBV2 and TRBJ1-2, is EPEVTQTPSHQVTQMGQEVILRCVPISNHLYFYWYRQILGQKVEFLVSFYNNEISEKSEIFDDQFSVERPDGSNFTLKIRSTKLEDSAMYFCASIQGAVGRDGYTFGSGTRLTVV.

The V gene is TRBV29-1, the J gene TRBJ2-7; tentative D call: TRBD1 (7 bases). The V end lost 8 bases, the J end lost 2 bases, and 10 bases lay between the germline ends. The CDR3 is 11 residues long. CDR1 is SQVTM and CDR2 is ANQGSEA in the germline V gene. The CDR3 protein is CSFRGAYEQYF. CDR3 nucleotide sequence: TGCAGCTTCAGGGGGGCCTACGAGCAGTACTTC.

Comments on this clonotype: A much larger clonotype is one base distant, so this may be a read error. The chain has TRBV2 and TRBJ1-5; tentatively, D is TRBD1 (6 bases). The CDR3 runs 14 residues. Germline CDR1 SNHLY, CDR2 FYNNEI. Trimming cost V 11 bases and J 3 bases, with 17 bases left between them. CDR3 nucleotide sequence: TGTGCCGGCAAGGCAGGGGTTATCAATCAGCCCCAGCATTTT. Translation gives CAGKAGVINQPQHF. The complete variable domain, with remaining parts taken from reference TRBV2 and TRBJ1-5, reads EPEVTQTPSHQVTQMGQEVILRCVPISNHLYFYWYRQILGQKVEFLVSFYNNEISEKSEIFDDQFSVERPDGSNFTLKIRSTKLEDSAMYFCAGKAGVINQPQHFGDGTRLSIL.

A note on this clonotype: A much larger clone differs by one base, so this may be a read error. The rearrangement joins TRBV29-1 to TRBJ1-4; D gene unclear. CDR1 is SQVTM, CDR2 ANQGSEA, per germline. The CDR3 has 13 amino acids. Trimming left V 4 bases short and J 4 bases short, with 10 bases between. CDR3 DNA: TGCAGCGTTGGACTAGGGCTTAATGAAAAACTGTTTTTT. This gives the protein CSVGLGLNEKLFF.

J is TRBJ2-5 and V is TRBV29-1; D may be TRBD1 or TRBD2 (5 bases each). The J call is uncertain, as TRBJ2-7 better fits the DNA end. The CDR3 length is 12 residues. CDR1 and CDR2 from the germline V gene are SQVTM and ANQGSEA. In DNA, the CDR3 is TGCAGCGTTATTGGGGGACGGTACGAGCAGTACTTC. This codes for CSVIGGRYEQYF.

This rearrangement joins TRBV4-1 to TRBJ2-5; 8 bases are a match to TRBD1. The junction had 3 bases not matched to a gene; V was cut back by 0 bases and J by 3 bases. Germline values: CDR1 MGHRA, CDR2 YSYEKL. This CDR3 spans 15 amino acids. The CDR3 sequence: CASSQDSDREETQYF. The CDR3 DNA follows: TGCGCCAGCAGCCAAGATTCGGACAGGGAAGAGACCCAGTACTTC.

This clonotype was found a few times. The V gene is TRBV6-5, the J gene TRBJ2-7; 13 bases line up with TRBD2. With 0 bases clipped from V and 6 bases from J, the junction kept 5 bases outside the gene matches. CDR1 is MNHEY and CDR2 is SVGAGI in the germline V gene. The CDR3 runs to 16 residues. This CDR3 reads CASSYSGLAGAAEQYF. The CDR3 DNA sequence: TGTGCCAGCAGTTACTCAGGACTAGCGGGAGCTGCCGAGCAGTACTTC.

This clonotype occurred once. This rearrangement joins TRBV2 to TRBJ2-5, with 9 bases fitting TRBD2. Germline V gene sequence: CDR1 SNHLY, CDR2 FYNNEI. Losses at the gene ends were 3 bases for V and 5 bases for J; bases not matched to a gene: 7. This CDR3 is built from 15 residues. CDR3 bases: TGTGCCAGCAGTGATTGGCGGGGGGGCGGTGAGACCCAGTACTTC. It is translated as CASSDWRGGGETQYF.

The J gene is TRBJ2-5, the V gene TRBV10-3, with D perhaps matching TRBD2 (6 bases). The V and J ends lost 4 bases and 5 bases respectively, with 14 bases between them. The CDR3 has 14 amino acids. The germline V gene has CDR1 ENHRY and CDR2 SYGVKD. In nucleotides, the CDR3 is TGTGCCATCAGTGTAGGAGGGAGCAAGGAGACCCAGTACTTC. Translation gives CAISVGGSKETQYF.

There are many counts of this clonotype. This chain uses TRBV29-1 with TRBJ1-2, with TRBD1 identical over 8 bases. Trimming took 4 bases from V and 6 from J; bases not matched to a gene: 7. The CDR3 loop spans 13 amino acids. Germline assignment: CDR1 SQVTM and CDR2 ANQGSEA. CDR3 bases: TGCAGCGTTGTTGGGCAGGGGGCGAATGGCTACACCTTC. Amino acids: CSVVGQGANGYTF.

The sample holds one count of this clonotype. V gene TRBV6-5 combines with J gene TRBJ2-7; D call uncertain. Trimming shortened V by 5 bases and J by 2 bases, and 16 bases separated the two germline ends. The V gene's germline CDR1 is MNHEY and CDR2 SVGAGI. CDR3 length: 15 amino acids. In DNA, the CDR3 is TGTGCCAGCAGTGAACGGGCAGCCGCCCCCTACGAGCAGTACTTC. As protein: CASSERAAAPYEQYF.

The genes are TRBV29-1 and TRBJ2-2; unclear D gene. V lost 4 bases and J 8 bases, leaving 5 bases between the germline ends. The germline gives CDR1 SQVTM, CDR2 ANQGSEA. This CDR3 spans 10 amino acids. The CDR3 spells CSVVNGELFF. The CDR3 coding sequence is TGCAGCGTTGTAAATGGGGAGCTGTTTTTT.

This clonotype has just a few counts. The chain couples TRBV9 to TRBJ2-5, with D tentatively TRBD2 (5 bases). V lost 3 bases and J lost 0, with 15 bases in between. This CDR3 contains 16 residues. From germline, CDR1 is SGDLS and CDR2 YYNGEE. CDR3 loop: CASSGWVGANQETQYF. In nucleotides, the CDR3 is TGTGCCAGCAGCGGATGGGTGGGAGCCAACCAAGAGACCCAGTACTTC.

The V gene is TRBV7-9, the J gene TRBJ2-7; TRBD1 might be the D (8 bases). CDR1 and CDR2 (germline): SEHNR, FQNEAQ (reference sequence). The CDR3 runs to 17 residues. V was clipped by 2 bases and J by 3 bases, with 20 bases between them. The CDR3 loop is CASSLFLSGTGRYEQYF. The DNA for the CDR3 is TGTGCCAGCAGCTTATTTTTGAGCGGGACAGGCCGCTACGAGCAGTACTTC.

This clonotype was seen at least ten times. The chain links TRBV2 to TRBJ1-4; D gene ambiguous. Germline V gives CDR1 SNHLY, CDR2 FYNNEI. The germline V and J ends were trimmed by 6 bases and 3 bases, with 14 bases remaining between them. CDR3 length: 15 residues. CDR3 protein: CASRPTGAANEKLFF. The CDR3 DNA reads TGTGCCAGCAGGCCAACCGGCGCTGCTAATGAAAAACTGTTTTTT.